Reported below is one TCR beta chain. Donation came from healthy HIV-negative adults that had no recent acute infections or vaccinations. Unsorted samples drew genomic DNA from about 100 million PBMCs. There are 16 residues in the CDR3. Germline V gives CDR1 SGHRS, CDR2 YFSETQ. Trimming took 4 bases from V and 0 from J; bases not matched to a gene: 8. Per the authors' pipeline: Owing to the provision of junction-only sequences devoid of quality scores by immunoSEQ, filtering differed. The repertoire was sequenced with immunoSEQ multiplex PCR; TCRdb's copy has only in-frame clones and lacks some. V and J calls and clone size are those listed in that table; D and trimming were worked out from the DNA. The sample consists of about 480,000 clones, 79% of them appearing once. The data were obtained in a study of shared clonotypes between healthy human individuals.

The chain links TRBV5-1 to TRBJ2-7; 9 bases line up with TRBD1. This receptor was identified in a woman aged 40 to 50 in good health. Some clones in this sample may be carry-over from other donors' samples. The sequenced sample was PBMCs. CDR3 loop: CASSRRTGDYSYEQYF. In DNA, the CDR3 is TGCGCCAGCAGCCGACGGACAGGGGACTACTCCTACGAGCAGTACTTC.